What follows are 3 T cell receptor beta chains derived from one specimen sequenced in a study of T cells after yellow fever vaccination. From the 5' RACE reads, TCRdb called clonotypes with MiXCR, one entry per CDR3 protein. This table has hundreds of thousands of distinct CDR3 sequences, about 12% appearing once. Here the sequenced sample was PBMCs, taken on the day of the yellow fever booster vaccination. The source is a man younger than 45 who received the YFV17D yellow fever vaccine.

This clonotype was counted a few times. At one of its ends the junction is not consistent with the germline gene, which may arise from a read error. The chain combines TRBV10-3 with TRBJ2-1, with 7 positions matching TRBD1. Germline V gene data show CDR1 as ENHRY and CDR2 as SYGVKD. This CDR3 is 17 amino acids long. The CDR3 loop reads CAISESLSGGSYNEQFF. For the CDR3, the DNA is TGTGCCATCAGCGAGTCATTGTCAGGGGGCTCCTACAATGAGCAGTTCTTC.

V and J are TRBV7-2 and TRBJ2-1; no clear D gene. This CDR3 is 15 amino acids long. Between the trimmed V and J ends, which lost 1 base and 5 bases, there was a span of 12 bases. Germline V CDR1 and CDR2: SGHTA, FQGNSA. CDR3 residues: CASSLEVGFNNEQFF. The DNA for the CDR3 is TGTGCCAGCAGCTTAGAGGTAGGATTTAACAATGAGCAGTTCTTC.

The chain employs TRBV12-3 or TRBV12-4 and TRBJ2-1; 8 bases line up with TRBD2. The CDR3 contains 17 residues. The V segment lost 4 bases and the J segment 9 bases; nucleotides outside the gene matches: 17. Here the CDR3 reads CASSYTAGVWGNGEQFF. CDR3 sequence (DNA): TGTGCCAGCAGTTATACAGCGGGAGTCTGGGGCAACGGTGAGCAGTTCTTC.